This T cell receptor beta chain originates from a study of graft-versus-host responses after intestinal transplantation. The assay was immunoSEQ multiplex PCR, and TCRdb's table has in-frame clones only and misses some. The table lists about 40,000 clones, more than 80% of them singletons. Germline CDR1 SGHRS, CDR2 YFSETQ. The J segment lost 2 bases and the V segment lost 2 bases, leaving 6 bases of the junction unmatched. This CDR3 has 15 residues. Details on this clone: What it binds is unknown.

Study results and caveats: In recipient marrow, GvH clones were found, and some appeared first in ileum or blood.

This sample comprised PBMCs, obtained approximately 100 weeks after intestinal transplantation. J is TRBJ2-5 and V is TRBV5-1; TRBD2 aligns across 7 bases. The clonotype comes from a human patient who received an intestinal transplant, so some T cells may come from the graft donor. The CDR3 DNA sequence: TGCGCCAGCAGCTTCTTGACGGGGGGTCAAGAGACCCAGTACTTC. Its protein product is CASSFLTGGQETQYF. Full variable domain (missing parts from reference TRBV5-1 and TRBJ2-5): KAGVTQTPRYLIKTRGQQVTLSCSPISGHRSVSWYQQTPGQGLQFLFEYFSETQRNKGNFPGRFSGRQFSNSRSEMNVSTLELGDSALYLCASSFLTGGQETQYFGPGTRLLVL.